This T cell receptor (beta chain) was found in a study of resident and recirculating memory T cells in vitiligo. The wider study: Genomic DNA was extracted from whole homogenized samples, with no cell sorting.

The repertoire was sequenced with immunoSEQ multiplex PCR; TCRdb's copy has only in-frame clones and lacks some. The profile covers around 43,000 clones, with approximately 91% appearing a single time and 4.5% taken by the ten largest. Study-level findings and limits: Vitiligo lesions lacked a unique dominant clone, and clonality varied.

Stable vitiligo meant no lesion change over the previous 6 months. Patients who had received treatment within the previous three months were excluded. Concerning this clone itself: What it binds is unknown.

The V gene lost 3 bases and the J gene lost 1 base, with 6 bases spanning the gap. The CDR3 totals 14 residues. Germline V gives CDR1 KGHSH, CDR2 LQKENI. The source material was blood. The TCR comes from a male donor with vitiligo. The rearrangement uses TRBV18 and TRBJ1-4; no clear D gene. The CDR3 reads CASSPGITNEKLFF. CDR3 DNA sequence: TGTGCCAGCTCACCGGGCATAACTAATGAAAAACTGTTTTTT.